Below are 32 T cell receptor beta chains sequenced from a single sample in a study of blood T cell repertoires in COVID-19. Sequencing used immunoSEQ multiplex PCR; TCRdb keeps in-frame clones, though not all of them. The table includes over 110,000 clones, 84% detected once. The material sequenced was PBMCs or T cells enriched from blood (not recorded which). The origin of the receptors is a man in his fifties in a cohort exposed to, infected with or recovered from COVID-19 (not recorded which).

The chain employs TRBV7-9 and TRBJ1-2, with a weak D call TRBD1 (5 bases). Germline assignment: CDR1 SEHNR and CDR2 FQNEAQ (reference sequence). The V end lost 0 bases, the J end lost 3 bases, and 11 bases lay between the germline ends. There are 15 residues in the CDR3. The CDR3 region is CASSLASREDYGYTF. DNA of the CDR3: TGTGCCAGCAGCTTAGCAAGCAGGGAGGACTATGGCTACACCTTC. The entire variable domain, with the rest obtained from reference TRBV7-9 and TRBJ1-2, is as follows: DTGVSQNPRHKITKRGQNVTFRCDPISEHNRLYWYRQTLGQGPEFLTYFQNEAQLEKSRLLSDRFSAERPKGSFSTLEIQRTEQGDSAMYLCASSLASREDYGYTFGSGTRLTVV.

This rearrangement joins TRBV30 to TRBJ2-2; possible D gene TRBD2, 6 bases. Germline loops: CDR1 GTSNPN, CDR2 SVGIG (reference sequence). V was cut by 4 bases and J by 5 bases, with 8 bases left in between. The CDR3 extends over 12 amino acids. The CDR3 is CAWTGLTGELFF. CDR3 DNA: TGTGCCTGGACGGGACTTACCGGGGAGCTGTTTTTT.

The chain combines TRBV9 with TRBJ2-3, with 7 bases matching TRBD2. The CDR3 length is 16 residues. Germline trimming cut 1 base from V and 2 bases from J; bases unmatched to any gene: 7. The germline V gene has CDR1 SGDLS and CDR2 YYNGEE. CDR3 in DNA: TGTGCCAGCAGCGTAAATGGAGCGGGGTTCACAGATACGCAGTATTTT. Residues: CASSVNGAGFTDTQYF. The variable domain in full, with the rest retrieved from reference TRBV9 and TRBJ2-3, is DSGVTQTPKHLITATGQRVTLRCSPRSGDLSVYWYQQSLDQGLQFLIQYYNGEERAKGNILERFSAQQFPDLHSELNLSSLELGDSALYFCASSVNGAGFTDTQYFGPGTRLTVL.

The CDR3 DNA sequence: TGTGCCAGCAGTTTAGGGCGTCCCGGGACAGCTGGAAACACCATATATTTT. It specifies CASSLGRPGTAGNTIYF. This chain connects TRBV28 to TRBJ1-3; the match to TRBD1 covers 7 bases. Germline-derived CDR1 and CDR2 are MDHEN and SYDVKM. V dropped 2 bases and J dropped 2; count of bases not matched to a gene: 9. CDR3 length: 17 residues.

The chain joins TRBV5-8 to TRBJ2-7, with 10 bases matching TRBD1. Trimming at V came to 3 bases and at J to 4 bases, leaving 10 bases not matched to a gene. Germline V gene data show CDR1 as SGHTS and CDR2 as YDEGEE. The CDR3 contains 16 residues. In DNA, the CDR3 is TGTGCCAGCAGCTCGGGGCCGGGACAGGGGAATTACGAGCAGTACTTC. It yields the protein CASSSGPGQGNYEQYF. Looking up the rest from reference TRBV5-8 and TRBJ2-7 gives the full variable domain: EAGVTQSPTHLIKTRGQQATLRCSPISGHTSVYWYQQALGLGLQFLLWYDEGEERNRGNFPPRFSGRQFPNYSSELNVNALELEDSALYLCASSSGPGQGNYEQYFGPGTRLTVT.

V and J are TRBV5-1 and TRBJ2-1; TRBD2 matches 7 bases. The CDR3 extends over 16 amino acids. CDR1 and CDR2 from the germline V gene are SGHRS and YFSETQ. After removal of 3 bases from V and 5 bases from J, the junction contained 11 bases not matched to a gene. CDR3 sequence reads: CASSSGSGGRDNEQFF. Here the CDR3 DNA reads TGCGCCAGCAGCTCTGGTTCGGGGGGAAGGGACAATGAGCAGTTCTTC.

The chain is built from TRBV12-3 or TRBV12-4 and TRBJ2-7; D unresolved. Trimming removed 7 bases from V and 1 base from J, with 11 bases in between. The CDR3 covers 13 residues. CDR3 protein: CASTSARSYEQYF. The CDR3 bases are TGTGCCAGCACCTCTGCGCGGTCCTACGAGCAGTACTTC.

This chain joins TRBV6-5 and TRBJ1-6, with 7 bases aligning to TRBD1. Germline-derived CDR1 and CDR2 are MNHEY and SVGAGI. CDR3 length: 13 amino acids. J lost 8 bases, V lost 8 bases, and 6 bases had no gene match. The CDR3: CASYRGADSPLHF. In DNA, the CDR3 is TGTGCCAGCTACAGGGGAGCAGATTCACCCCTCCACTTT.

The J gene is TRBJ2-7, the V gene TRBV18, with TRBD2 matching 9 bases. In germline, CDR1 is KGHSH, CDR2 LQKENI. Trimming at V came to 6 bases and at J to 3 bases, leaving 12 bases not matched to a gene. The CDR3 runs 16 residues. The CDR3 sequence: CASSGGASGKIYEQYF. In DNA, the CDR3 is TGTGCCAGCTCGGGCGGGGCTAGCGGGAAAATCTACGAGCAGTACTTC.

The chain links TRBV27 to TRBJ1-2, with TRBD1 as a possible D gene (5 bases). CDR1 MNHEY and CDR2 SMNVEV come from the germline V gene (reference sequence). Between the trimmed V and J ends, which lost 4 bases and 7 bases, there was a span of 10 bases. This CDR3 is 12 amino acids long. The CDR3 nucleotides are TGTGCCAGCAGTTCAGGGATTGGTGGCTACACCTTC. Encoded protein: CASSSGIGGYTF.

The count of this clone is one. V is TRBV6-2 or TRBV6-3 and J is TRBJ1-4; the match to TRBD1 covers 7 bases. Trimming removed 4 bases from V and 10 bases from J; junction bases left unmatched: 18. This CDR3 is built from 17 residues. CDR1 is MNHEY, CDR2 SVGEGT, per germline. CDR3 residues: CASSSDRRSGNPGKLFF. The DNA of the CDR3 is TGTGCCAGCAGTTCGGACAGGAGGTCCGGGAACCCTGGAAAACTGTTTTTT.

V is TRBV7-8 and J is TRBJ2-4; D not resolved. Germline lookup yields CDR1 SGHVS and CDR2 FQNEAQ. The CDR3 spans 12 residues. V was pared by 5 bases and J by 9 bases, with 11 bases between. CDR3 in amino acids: CASSTSLVIQYF. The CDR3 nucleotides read TGTGCCAGCAGCACGAGCCTTGTCATTCAGTACTTC.

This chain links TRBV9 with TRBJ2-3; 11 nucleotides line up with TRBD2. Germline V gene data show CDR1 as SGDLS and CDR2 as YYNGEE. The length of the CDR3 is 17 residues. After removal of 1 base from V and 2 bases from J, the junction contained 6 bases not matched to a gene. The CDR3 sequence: CASSVQTSGGVTDTQYF. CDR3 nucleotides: TGTGCCAGCAGCGTACAAACTAGCGGGGGAGTCACAGATACGCAGTATTTT.

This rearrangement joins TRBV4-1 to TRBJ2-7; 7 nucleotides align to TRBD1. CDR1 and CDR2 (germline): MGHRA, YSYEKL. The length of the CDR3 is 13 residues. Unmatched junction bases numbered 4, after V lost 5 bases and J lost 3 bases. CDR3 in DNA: TGCGCCAGCAGCGCCGGGACAGACTACGAGCAGTACTTC. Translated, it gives CASSAGTDYEQYF.

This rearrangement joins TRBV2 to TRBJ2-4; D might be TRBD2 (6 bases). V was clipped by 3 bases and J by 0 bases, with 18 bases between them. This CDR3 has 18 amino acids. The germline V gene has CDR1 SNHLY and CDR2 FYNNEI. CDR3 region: CASSDDWGRRLAKNIQYF. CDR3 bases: TGTGCCAGCAGTGATGACTGGGGGAGGCGGTTAGCCAAAAACATTCAGTACTTC.

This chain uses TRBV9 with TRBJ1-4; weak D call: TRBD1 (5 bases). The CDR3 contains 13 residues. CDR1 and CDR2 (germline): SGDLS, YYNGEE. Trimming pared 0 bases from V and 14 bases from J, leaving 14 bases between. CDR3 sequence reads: CASSVATGGTLFF. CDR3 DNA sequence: TGTGCCAGCAGCGTAGCTACGGGAGGGACCCTGTTTTTT.

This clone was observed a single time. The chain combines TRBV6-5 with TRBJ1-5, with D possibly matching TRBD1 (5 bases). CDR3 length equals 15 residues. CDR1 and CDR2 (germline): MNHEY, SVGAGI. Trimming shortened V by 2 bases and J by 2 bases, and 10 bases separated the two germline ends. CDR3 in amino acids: CASSYAGRGNQPQHF. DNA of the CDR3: TGTGCCAGCAGTTACGCAGGGAGGGGCAATCAGCCCCAGCATTTT.

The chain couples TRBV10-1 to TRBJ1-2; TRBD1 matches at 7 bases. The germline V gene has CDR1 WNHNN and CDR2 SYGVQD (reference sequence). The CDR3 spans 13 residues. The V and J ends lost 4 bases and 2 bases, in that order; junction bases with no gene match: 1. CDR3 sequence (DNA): TGCGCCAGCAGTGTGGGACAGAACTATGGCTACACCTTC. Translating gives CASSVGQNYGYTF.

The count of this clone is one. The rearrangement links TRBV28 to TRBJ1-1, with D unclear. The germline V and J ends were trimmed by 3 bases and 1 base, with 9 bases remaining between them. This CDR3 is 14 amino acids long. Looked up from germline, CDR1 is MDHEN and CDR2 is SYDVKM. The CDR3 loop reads CASSFLGANTEAFF. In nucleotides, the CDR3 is TGTGCCAGCAGTTTTCTCGGAGCGAACACTGAAGCTTTCTTT.

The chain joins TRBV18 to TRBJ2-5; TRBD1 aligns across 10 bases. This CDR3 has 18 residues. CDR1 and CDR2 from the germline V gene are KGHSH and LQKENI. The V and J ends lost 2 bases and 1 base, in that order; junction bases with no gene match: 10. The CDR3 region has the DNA TGTGCCAGCTCACCAGCGACAGGGGGCTCCGCCTTCCAAGAGACCCAGTACTTC. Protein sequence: CASSPATGGSAFQETQYF.

The chain's CDR3 is CASSFSGERSGNTIYF. The CDR3 DNA reads as TGCGCCAGCAGCTTTTCGGGGGAGCGTTCTGGAAACACCATATATTTT. V usage is TRBV5-1 and J usage is TRBJ1-3; maybe TRBD1 (5 bases). CDR3 length equals 16 residues. Per the germline V gene, CDR1 is SGHRS and CDR2 is YFSETQ. V dropped 2 bases and J dropped 1 base, with 13 bases sitting between them.

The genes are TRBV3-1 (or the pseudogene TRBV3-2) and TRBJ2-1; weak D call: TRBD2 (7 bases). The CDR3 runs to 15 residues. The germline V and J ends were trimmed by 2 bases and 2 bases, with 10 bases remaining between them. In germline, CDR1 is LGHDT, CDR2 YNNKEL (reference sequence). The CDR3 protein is CASSQRGAPYNEQFF. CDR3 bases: TGTGCCAGCAGCCAACGGGGGGCCCCCTACAATGAGCAGTTCTTC.

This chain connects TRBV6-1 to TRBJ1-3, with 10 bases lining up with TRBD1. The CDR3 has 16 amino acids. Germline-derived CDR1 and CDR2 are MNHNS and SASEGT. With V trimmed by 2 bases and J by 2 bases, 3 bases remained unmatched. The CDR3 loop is CASSEFDRGPGNTIYF. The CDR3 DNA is TGTGCCAGCAGTGAATTCGACAGGGGGCCTGGAAACACCATATATTTT.

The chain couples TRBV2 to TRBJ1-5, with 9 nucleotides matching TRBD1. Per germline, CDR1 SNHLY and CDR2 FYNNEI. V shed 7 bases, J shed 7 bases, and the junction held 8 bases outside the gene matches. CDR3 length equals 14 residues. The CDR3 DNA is TGTGCCAGCAATCTACAGGGGGCTGGCCAGCCCCAGCATTTT. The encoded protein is CASNLQGAGQPQHF.

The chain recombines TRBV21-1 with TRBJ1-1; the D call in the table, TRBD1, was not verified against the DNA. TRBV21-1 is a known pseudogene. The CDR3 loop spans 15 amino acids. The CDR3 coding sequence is TGTGCCAGCAGCAAAGAGGACAGGGTAAACACTGAAGCTTTCTTT. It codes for CASSKEDRVNTEAFF.

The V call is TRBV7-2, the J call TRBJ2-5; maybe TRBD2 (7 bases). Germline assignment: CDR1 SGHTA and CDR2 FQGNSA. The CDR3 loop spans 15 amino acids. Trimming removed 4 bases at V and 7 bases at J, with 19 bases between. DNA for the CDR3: TGTGCCAGCAGCTCCCTTGAGGGGGGGGCGGGGACCCAGTACTTC. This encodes CASSSLEGGAGTQYF.

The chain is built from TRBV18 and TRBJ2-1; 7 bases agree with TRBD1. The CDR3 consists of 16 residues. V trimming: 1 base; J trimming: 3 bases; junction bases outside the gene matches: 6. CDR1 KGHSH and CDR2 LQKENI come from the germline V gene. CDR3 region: CASSPRNQGVYNEQFF. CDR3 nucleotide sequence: TGTGCCAGCTCACCACGTAATCAGGGGGTCTACAATGAGCAGTTCTTC.

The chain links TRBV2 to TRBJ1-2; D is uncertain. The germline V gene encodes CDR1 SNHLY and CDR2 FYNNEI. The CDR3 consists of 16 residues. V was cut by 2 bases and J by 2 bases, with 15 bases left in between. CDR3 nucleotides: TGTGCCAGCAGTGAAAGGGAGCCGCCCGAAAACTATGGCTACACCTTC. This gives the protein CASSEREPPENYGYTF.

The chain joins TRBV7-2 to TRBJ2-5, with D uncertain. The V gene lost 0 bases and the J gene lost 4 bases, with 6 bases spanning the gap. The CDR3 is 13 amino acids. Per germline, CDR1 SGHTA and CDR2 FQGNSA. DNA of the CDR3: TGTGCCAGCAGCTTAGCCTTAGTAGAGACCCAGTACTTC. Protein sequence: CASSLALVETQYF.

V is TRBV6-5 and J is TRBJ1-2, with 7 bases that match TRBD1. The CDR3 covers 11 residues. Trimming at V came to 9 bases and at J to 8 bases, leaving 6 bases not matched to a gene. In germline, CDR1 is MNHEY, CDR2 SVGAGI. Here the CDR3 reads CASGTVGGYTF. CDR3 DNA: TGTGCCAGTGGGACAGTGGGCGGCTACACCTTC.

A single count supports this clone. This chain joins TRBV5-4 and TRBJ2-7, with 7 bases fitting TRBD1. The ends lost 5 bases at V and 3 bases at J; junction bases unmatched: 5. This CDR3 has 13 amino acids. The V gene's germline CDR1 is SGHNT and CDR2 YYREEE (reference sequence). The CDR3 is CASSSRDSYEQYF. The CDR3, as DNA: TGTGCCAGCAGTAGCCGGGACAGCTACGAGCAGTACTTC.

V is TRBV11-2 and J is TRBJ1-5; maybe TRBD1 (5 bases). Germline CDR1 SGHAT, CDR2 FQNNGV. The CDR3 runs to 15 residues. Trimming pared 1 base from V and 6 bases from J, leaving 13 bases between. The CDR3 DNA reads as TGTGCCAGCAGCTTAGGACAGAACCCAGCTCAGCCCCAGCATTTT. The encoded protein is CASSLGQNPAQPQHF.